This TCR beta chain was sequenced during a study of shared clonotypes between healthy human individuals. Overall study findings and caveats: Naive subsets usually exceeded memory subsets in estimated richness.

Assay: immunoSEQ multiplex PCR; the TCRdb copy retains only in-frame clones and omits some. Of 2,500,000 or so clones listed, 80% to 95% are singletons. The CDR3 extends over 11 amino acids. CDR1 and CDR2 from the germline V gene are SEHNR and FQNEAQ (reference sequence). Trimming took off 5 bases at V and 5 bases at J, with 7 bases between the two ends. Remarks on this clone: Its antigen remains unidentified.

This chain joins TRBV7-9 and TRBJ2-7, with unresolved D. The sample comprised naive CD4+ T cells from PBMCs. Stated subset: CD45RA+ positively selected. The receptor comes from a man between 18 and 29 years old in good health. Some clones in this sample may be carry-over from other donors' samples. The CDR3 spells CASSHQDEQYF. The CDR3 nucleotides read TGTGCCAGCAGCCACCAGGACGAGCAGTACTTC.